A selection of T cell receptor beta chains follows, all from one sample in a study of blood T cells in healthy people across ages. One entry per CDR3 protein, called by TCRdb with MiXCR from the 5' RACE reads. The sample consists of around 1.7 million distinct CDR3 sequences, about 28% of them appearing once. Input material: blood. All receptors come from a woman under 40 in good health. Both conserved end residues are part of each CDR3. D genes are given only for firm matches. Some rows mark clone size as missing; the rest say once, few, many or name a class of expanded clone.

abundance: many; d_gene: .; v_gene: TRBV5-4; j_gene: TRBJ1-2; CDR3aa: CASSWSGRGNGYTF; CDR3nt: TGTGCCAGCAGCTGGTCCGGAAGGGGCAATGGCTACACCTTC
abundance: once; d_gene: .; v_gene: TRBV20-1; j_gene: TRBJ2-1; CDR3aa: CSALDARGNEQFF; CDR3nt: TGCAGTGCCCTGGACGCCCGGGGGAATGAGCAGTTCTTC
abundance: many; d_gene: .; v_gene: TRBV20-1; j_gene: TRBJ2-7; CDR3aa: CSARESIGDRRYEQYF; CDR3nt: TGCAGTGCTAGAGAGTCTATCGGTGACAGGAGATACGAGCAGTACTTC
abundance: many; d_gene: .; v_gene: TRBV20-1; j_gene: TRBJ2-7; CDR3aa: CSAAGPLKSMYEQYF; CDR3nt: TGCAGTGCTGCCGGGCCACTAAAGAGTATGTACGAGCAGTACTTC
abundance: few; d_gene: .; v_gene: TRBV4-1; j_gene: TRBJ1-2; CDR3aa: CASSPDLTVIYGYTF; CDR3nt: TGCGCCAGCAGCCCGGACCTTACAGTAATCTATGGCTACACCTTC
abundance: few; d_gene: .; v_gene: TRBV3-1; j_gene: TRBJ2-3; CDR3aa: CASSRAADTQYF; CDR3nt: TGTGCCAGCAGTCGAGCGGCGGATACGCAGTATTTT
abundance: .; d_gene: .; v_gene: TRBV27; j_gene: TRBJ1-1; CDR3aa: CASSLNGENTEAFF; CDR3nt: TGTGCCAGCAGTTTGAACGGGGAGAACACTGAAGCTTTCTTT
abundance: .; d_gene: TRBD1; v_gene: TRBV12-3/TRBV12-4; j_gene: TRBJ1-4; CDR3aa: CASSWTGEVYEKLFF; CDR3nt: TGTGCCAGCAGCTGGACAGGGGAGGTATATGAAAAACTGTTTTTT
abundance: many; d_gene: .; v_gene: TRBV7-2; j_gene: TRBJ2-3; CDR3aa: CASSRVQDTQYF; CDR3nt: TGTGCCAGCAGTCGTGTGCAAGATACGCAGTATTTT
abundance: .; d_gene: TRBD1; v_gene: TRBV4-3; j_gene: TRBJ2-7; CDR3aa: CASSQDQGESSYEQYF; CDR3nt: TGCGCCAGCAGCCAAGATCAGGGGGAGTCCTCCTACGAGCAGTACTTC
abundance: .; d_gene: TRBD2; v_gene: TRBV12-3/TRBV12-4; j_gene: TRBJ2-5; CDR3aa: CASSFEGLAGGLQETQYF; CDR3nt: TGTGCCAGCAGTTTTGAGGGACTAGCGGGGGGACTCCAAGAGACCCAGTACTTC
abundance: .; d_gene: .; v_gene: TRBV9; j_gene: TRBJ2-6; CDR3aa: CASMPSSGTNVLTF; CDR3nt: TGTGCCAGCATGCCTTCCTCTGGGACCAACGTCCTGACTTTC
abundance: once; d_gene: .; v_gene: TRBV7-3; j_gene: TRBJ1-2; CDR3aa: CASSSHNGTYGHTF; CDR3nt: TGTGCCAGCAGCTCCCACAACGGAACCTATGGCCACACCTTC
abundance: few; d_gene: .; v_gene: TRBV2; j_gene: TRBJ2-5; CDR3aa: CASSEKGGSPRETQYF; CDR3nt: TGTGCCAGCAGTGAAAAGGGCGGCAGCCCAAGGGAGACCCAGTACTTC
abundance: .; d_gene: TRBD2; v_gene: TRBV2; j_gene: TRBJ2-7; CDR3aa: CASSGGGLGPSYEQYF; CDR3nt: TGTGCCAGCAGTGGGGGAGGGTTAGGACCCTCCTACGAGCAGTACTTC
abundance: many; d_gene: .; v_gene: TRBV15; j_gene: TRBJ2-5; CDR3aa: CATRVDGEETQYF; CDR3nt: TGTGCCACCAGGGTAGATGGTGAAGAGACCCAGTACTTC
abundance: few; d_gene: .; v_gene: TRBV6-1; j_gene: TRBJ2-7; CDR3aa: CASSDPGAASYEQYF; CDR3nt: TGTGCCAGCAGTGACCCGGGGGCGGCGTCCTACGAGCAGTACTTC
abundance: .; d_gene: .; v_gene: TRBV9; j_gene: TRBJ2-5; CDR3aa: CASSVSGRETQYF; CDR3nt: TGTGCCAGCAGCGTGTCAGGGCGGGAGACCCAGTACTTC
abundance: few; d_gene: .; v_gene: TRBV20-1; j_gene: TRBJ1-1; CDR3aa: CSARGRVGTEAFF; CDR3nt: TGCAGTGCTAGGGGGAGGGTCGGGACTGAAGCTTTCTTT
abundance: .; d_gene: .; v_gene: TRBV29-1; j_gene: TRBJ1-1; CDR3aa: CSALSSTRAGAEAFF; CDR3nt: TGCAGCGCCCTTTCCTCAACGAGAGCAGGCGCTGAAGCTTTCTTT
abundance: .; d_gene: .; v_gene: TRBV20-1; j_gene: TRBJ1-2; CDR3aa: CRHGTDYGYTF; CDR3nt: TGCAGGCACGGAACAGACTATGGCTACACCTTC
abundance: few; d_gene: .; v_gene: TRBV5-5; j_gene: TRBJ2-7; CDR3aa: CAGSLLSDEQYF; CDR3nt: TGTGCCGGCAGCCTCCTCTCCGACGAGCAGTACTTC
abundance: many; d_gene: .; v_gene: TRBV29-1; j_gene: TRBJ2-5; CDR3aa: CSAQGPRETQYF; CDR3nt: TGCAGCGCCCAGGGACCCCGAGAGACCCAGTACTTC
abundance: few; d_gene: TRBD2; v_gene: TRBV7-2; j_gene: TRBJ2-3; CDR3aa: CASSSGRGGLDTQYF; CDR3nt: TGTGCCAGCAGCTCAGGGCGGGGGGGGTTAGATACGCAGTATTTT
abundance: few; d_gene: TRBD1; v_gene: TRBV6-6; j_gene: TRBJ2-2; CDR3aa: CASSYYRGLTGELFF; CDR3nt: TGTGCCAGCAGTTACTATAGGGGGCTCACCGGGGAGCTGTTTTTT
abundance: .; d_gene: .; v_gene: TRBV19; j_gene: TRBJ1-4; CDR3aa: CASRFTQEKLFF; CDR3nt: TGTGCCAGTAGATTCACCCAGGAAAAACTGTTTTTT
abundance: many; d_gene: .; v_gene: TRBV9; j_gene: TRBJ2-3; CDR3aa: CASSPRGASRDTQYF; CDR3nt: TGTGCCAGCAGCCCTAGGGGTGCTAGCAGAGATACGCAGTATTTT
abundance: .; d_gene: .; v_gene: TRBV5-1; j_gene: TRBJ2-6; CDR3aa: CASRTASGANVLTF; CDR3nt: TGCGCCAGCAGGACAGCCTCTGGGGCCAACGTCCTGACTTTC
abundance: .; d_gene: TRBD1; v_gene: TRBV6-1; j_gene: TRBJ1-2; CDR3aa: CASSPLSGTGAAGKGYTF; CDR3nt: TGTGCCAGCAGTCCCTTGAGCGGGACAGGGGCCGCGGGGAAAGGCTACACCTTC
abundance: few; d_gene: TRBD2; v_gene: TRBV20-1; j_gene: TRBJ2-7; CDR3aa: CSAGVAGGLSYEQYF; CDR3nt: TGCAGTGCAGGGGTAGCGGGGGGTCTCTCCTACGAGCAGTACTTC
abundance: few; d_gene: .; v_gene: TRBV6-6; j_gene: TRBJ2-3; CDR3aa: CASSYLRGGDTQYF; CDR3nt: TGTGCCAGCAGTTACCTTAGGGGAGGAGATACGCAGTATTTT
abundance: few; d_gene: .; v_gene: TRBV5-5; j_gene: TRBJ2-5; CDR3aa: CASSFLQTQYF; CDR3nt: TGTGCCAGCAGCTTTCTTCAGACCCAGTACTTC
abundance: few; d_gene: .; v_gene: TRBV2; j_gene: TRBJ1-5; CDR3aa: CASSGSGVRNQPQHF; CDR3nt: TGTGCCAGCAGTGGATCCGGGGTGCGCAATCAGCCCCAGCATTTT
abundance: .; d_gene: TRBD1; v_gene: TRBV5-1; j_gene: TRBJ2-7; CDR3aa: CASSFQTGSSSEQYF; CDR3nt: TGCGCCAGCAGCTTCCAGACAGGGAGTAGTTCCGAGCAGTACTTC
abundance: many; d_gene: .; v_gene: TRBV12-3/TRBV12-4; j_gene: TRBJ1-2; CDR3aa: CASSPGRVGGYTF; CDR3nt: TGTGCCAGCAGTCCCGGACGGGTGGGAGGCTACACCTTC
abundance: .; d_gene: .; v_gene: TRBV20-1; j_gene: TRBJ2-7; CDR3aa: CSAMSEGEQYF; CDR3nt: TGCAGTGCTATGAGCGAGGGAGAGCAGTACTTC
abundance: few; d_gene: .; v_gene: TRBV5-1; j_gene: TRBJ1-1; CDR3aa: CASSGDTLNTEAFF; CDR3nt: TGCGCCAGCAGTGGTGACACCCTGAACACTGAAGCTTTCTTT
abundance: .; d_gene: .; v_gene: TRBV4-1; j_gene: TRBJ1-1; CDR3aa: CASSHPGDTLYTEAFF; CDR3nt: TGCGCCAGCAGCCACCCGGGAGATACCCTCTATACTGAAGCTTTCTTT
abundance: .; d_gene: .; v_gene: TRBV29-1; j_gene: TRBJ2-4; CDR3aa: CSVGGTDDGEQYF; CDR3nt: TGCAGCGTTGGCGGGACAGATGATGGAGAGCAGTACTTC
abundance: few; d_gene: .; v_gene: TRBV29-1; j_gene: TRBJ1-1; CDR3aa: CSVGGLRMNTEAFF; CDR3nt: TGCAGCGTCGGGGGACTGAGAATGAACACTGAAGCTTTCTTT
abundance: many; d_gene: TRBD2; v_gene: TRBV29-1; j_gene: TRBJ2-5; CDR3aa: CSVGGGETQYF; CDR3nt: TGCAGCGTTGGGGGGGGAGAGACCCAGTACTTC
abundance: few; d_gene: .; v_gene: TRBV5-1; j_gene: TRBJ2-3; CDR3aa: CASSLAEAGPYTQYF; CDR3nt: TGCGCCAGCAGCTTGGCCGAGGCTGGGCCCTATACGCAGTATTTT
abundance: .; d_gene: TRBD2; v_gene: TRBV29-1; j_gene: TRBJ2-7; CDR3aa: CSVELAGSSYEQYF; CDR3nt: TGCAGCGTTGAGCTAGCGGGAAGCTCCTACGAGCAGTACTTC
abundance: many; d_gene: .; v_gene: TRBV4-3; j_gene: TRBJ2-3; CDR3aa: CASSQVPGGTDTQYF; CDR3nt: TGCGCCAGCAGCCAAGTTCCGGGGGGCACAGATACGCAGTATTTT
abundance: .; d_gene: TRBD2; v_gene: TRBV10-3; j_gene: TRBJ2-7; CDR3aa: CAIARDYLNSYEQYF; CDR3nt: TGTGCCATTGCCCGGGACTACCTTAATTCCTACGAGCAGTACTTC
abundance: few; d_gene: .; v_gene: TRBV21-1; j_gene: TRBJ2-3; CDR3aa: CASSKVEDTQYF; CDR3nt: TGTGCCAGCAGCAAAGTTGAGGATACGCAGTATTTT
abundance: .; d_gene: .; v_gene: TRBV18; j_gene: TRBJ2-3; CDR3aa: CASSPPSTPFADTQYF; CDR3nt: TGTGCCAGCTCACCACCATCCACCCCTTTCGCAGATACGCAGTATTTT
abundance: .; d_gene: TRBD1; v_gene: TRBV7-9; j_gene: TRBJ1-2; CDR3aa: CASSSNRGNNYGYTF; CDR3nt: TGTGCCAGCAGCTCAAACAGGGGAAATAACTATGGCTACACCTTC
abundance: few; d_gene: .; v_gene: TRBV28; j_gene: TRBJ2-1; CDR3aa: CASNPPRGINEQFF; CDR3nt: TGTGCCAGCAATCCCCCCCGGGGGATCAATGAGCAGTTCTTC
abundance: few; d_gene: .; v_gene: TRBV9; j_gene: TRBJ1-1; CDR3aa: CASSVGGGTEPFF; CDR3nt: .
abundance: many; d_gene: .; v_gene: TRBV3-1; j_gene: TRBJ1-1; CDR3aa: CASSQGGGAVEAFF; CDR3nt: TGTGCCAGCAGCCAAGGTGGAGGGGCAGTTGAAGCTTTCTTT
abundance: .; d_gene: .; v_gene: TRBV5-1; j_gene: TRBJ1-1; CDR3aa: CASSLESSSGNTEAFF; CDR3nt: TGCGCCAGCAGCTTGGAATCCTCTTCAGGGAACACTGAAGCTTTCTTT
abundance: few; d_gene: .; v_gene: TRBV2; j_gene: TRBJ2-7; CDR3aa: CASSKQIYEQYF; CDR3nt: TGTGCCAGCAGTAAACAAATCTACGAGCAGTACTTC
abundance: .; d_gene: TRBD1; v_gene: TRBV28; j_gene: TRBJ2-7; CDR3aa: CASSGGGQGAYEQYF; CDR3nt: TGTGCCAGCAGTGGAGGGGGACAGGGAGCCTACGAGCAGTACTTC
abundance: few; d_gene: .; v_gene: TRBV20-1; j_gene: TRBJ1-6; CDR3aa: CSARGGQIASPLHF; CDR3nt: TGCAGTGCTAGAGGCGGACAGATAGCCTCACCCCTCCACTTT
abundance: .; d_gene: .; v_gene: TRBV20-1; j_gene: TRBJ2-7; CDR3aa: CSAGGAGANEQYF; CDR3nt: TGCAGTGCTGGGGGAGCAGGGGCGAACGAGCAGTACTTC
abundance: many; d_gene: TRBD2; v_gene: TRBV5-5; j_gene: TRBJ2-5; CDR3aa: CASSLDSGQETQYF; CDR3nt: TGTGCCAGCAGCTTAGATAGCGGGCAAGAGACCCAGTACTTC